The entry below describes one T cell receptor beta chain. Mismatch with germline at one junction end may stem from a read error. CDR3 length: 15 residues. CDR1 and CDR2 from the germline V gene are SGHRS and YFSETQ. These data are taken from a study of cytomegalovirus exposure and HLA in healthy donors. Primers for the PCR totalled 60 Vbeta and 13 Jbeta. Clones were read by immunoSEQ multiplex PCR, and TCRdb kept only the in-frame ones, dropping some. The sample is made up of 150,000 to 200,000 clones, and the top ten hold over 1% of it. This sequence originates from a woman aged 55-70 years in good health and CMV-seronegative. Sequenced sample: PBMCs. This chain links TRBV5-1 with TRBJ2-7, with 7 bases aligning to TRBD1. In DNA, the CDR3 is TGCGCCAGCAGCGAGGGGGCTTCGAGCTCCTACGAGCAGCACTTC. It specifies CASSEGASSSYEQHF.